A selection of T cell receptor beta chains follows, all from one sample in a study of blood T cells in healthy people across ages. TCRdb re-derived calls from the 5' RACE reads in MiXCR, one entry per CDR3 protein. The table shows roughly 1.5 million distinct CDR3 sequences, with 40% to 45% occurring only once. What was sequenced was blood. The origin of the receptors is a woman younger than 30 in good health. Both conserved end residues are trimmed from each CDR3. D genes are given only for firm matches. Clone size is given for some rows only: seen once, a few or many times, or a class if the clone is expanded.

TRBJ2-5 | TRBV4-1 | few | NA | ASSQGGTETQY
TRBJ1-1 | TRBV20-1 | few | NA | SAPNLVRRTEAF
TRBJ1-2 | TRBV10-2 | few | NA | ASSYGSDVGGYT
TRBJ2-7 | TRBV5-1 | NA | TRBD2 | ASTPGLAGGLYEQY
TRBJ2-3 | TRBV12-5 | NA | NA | ARPSTRGFNTDTQY
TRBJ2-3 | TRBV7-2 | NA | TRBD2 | ASSRKGLAGGADTQY
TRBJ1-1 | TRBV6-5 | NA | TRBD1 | ASSPDRGLSEAF
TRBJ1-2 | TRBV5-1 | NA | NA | ASSTDTLYDGYT
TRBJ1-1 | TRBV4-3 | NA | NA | ASSLRSKGRNTEAF
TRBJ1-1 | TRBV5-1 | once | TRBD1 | ASSLGPDRQNTEAF
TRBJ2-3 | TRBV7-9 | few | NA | ASSLAREADTQY
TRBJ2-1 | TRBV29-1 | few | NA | SAWGTWLDSSYNEQF
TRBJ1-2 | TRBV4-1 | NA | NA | ASSLGQKFNGYT
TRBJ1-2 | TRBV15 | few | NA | ATSRDREVGYT
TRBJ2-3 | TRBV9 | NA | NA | ASSVDLPSSTDTQY
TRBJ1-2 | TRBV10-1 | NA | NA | ASSESNLGKGYGYT
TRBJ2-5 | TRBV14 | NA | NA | ASSQKSVLVWGTQY
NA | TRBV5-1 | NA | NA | ASSLAAGSSYNEQY
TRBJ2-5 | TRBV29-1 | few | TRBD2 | SVDATSGAQETQY
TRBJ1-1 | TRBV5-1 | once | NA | ASRSGAMNTEAF
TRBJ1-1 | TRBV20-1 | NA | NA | SAQTVPNTEAF
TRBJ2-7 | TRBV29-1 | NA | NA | SVVVRLKDEQY
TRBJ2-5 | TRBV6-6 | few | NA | ASRSHEWGQETQY
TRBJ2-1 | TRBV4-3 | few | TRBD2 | ASSRLAGSFNEQF
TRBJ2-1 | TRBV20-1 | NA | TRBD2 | SGRGLAGNEQF
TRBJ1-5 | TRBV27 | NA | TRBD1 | ASSARDRGLNGNQPQH
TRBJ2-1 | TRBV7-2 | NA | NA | ASSLELVNEQF
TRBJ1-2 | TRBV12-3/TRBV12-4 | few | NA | ASLDSLGYT
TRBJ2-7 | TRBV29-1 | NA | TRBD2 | SVEGVSAGGPYEQY
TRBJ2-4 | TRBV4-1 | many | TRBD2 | ASSALAGIAKNIQY
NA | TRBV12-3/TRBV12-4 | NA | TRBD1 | ASTLTGVEQY
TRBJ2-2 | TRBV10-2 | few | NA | ASTDQGIGELF
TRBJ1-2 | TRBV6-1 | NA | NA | ASRTRGIGSYT
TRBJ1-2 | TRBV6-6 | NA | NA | ASSYPAGDGNYGYT
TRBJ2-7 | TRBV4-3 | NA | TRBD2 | ASSQILAGGDHEQY